This T cell receptor (beta chain) was obtained from a study of sequential checkpoint blockade in melanoma. As for the study in general: Maintenance nivolumab came after either treatment sequence.

The sample's treatment: randomized to nivolumab then ipilimumab (arm A) or the reverse (arm B). PBMC sorting kept live CD3+CD8+ cells without CD19 or CD56. Looked up from germline, CDR1 is MNHEY and CDR2 is SMNVEV (reference sequence). After removal of 4 bases from V and 7 bases from J, the junction contained 0 bases not matched to a gene. This CDR3 has 13 residues. Using immunoSEQ multiplex PCR, the repertoire was profiled, and TCRdb retains in-frame clones only, with some absent. The sample holds 3,000 to 4,500 clones, 50% to 60% seen once. This chain connects TRBV27 to TRBJ2-4; 11 bases are shared with TRBD1. The sample was CD8+ T cells sorted from blood (inferred from file names), taken from a patient given nivolumab and ipilimumab in sequence. The source is a human donor with melanoma. CDR3 in amino acids: CASSWTGGNIQYF. The CDR3 bases are TGTGCCAGCAGTTGGACAGGGGGCAACATTCAGTACTTC.